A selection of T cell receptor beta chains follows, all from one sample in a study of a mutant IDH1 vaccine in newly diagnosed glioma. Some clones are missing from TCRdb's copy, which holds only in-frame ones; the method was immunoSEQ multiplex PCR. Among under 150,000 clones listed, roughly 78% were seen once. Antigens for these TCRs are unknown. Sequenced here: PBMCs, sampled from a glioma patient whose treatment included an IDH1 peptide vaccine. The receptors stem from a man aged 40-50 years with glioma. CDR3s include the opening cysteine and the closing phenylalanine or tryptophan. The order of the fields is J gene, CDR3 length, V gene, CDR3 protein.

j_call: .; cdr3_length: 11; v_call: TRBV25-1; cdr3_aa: CASSDRYEQYF
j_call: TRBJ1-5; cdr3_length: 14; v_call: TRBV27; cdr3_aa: CASSLKGTVKPQHF
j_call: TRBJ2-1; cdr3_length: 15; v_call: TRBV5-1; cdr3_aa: CASSDRDRSYNEQFF
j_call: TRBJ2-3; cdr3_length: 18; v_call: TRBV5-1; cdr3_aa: CASSLELAGAHLTDTQYF
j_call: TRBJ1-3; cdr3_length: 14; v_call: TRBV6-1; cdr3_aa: CASSGGASGNTIYF
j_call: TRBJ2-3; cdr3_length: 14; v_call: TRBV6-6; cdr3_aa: CASSFRDSTDTQYF
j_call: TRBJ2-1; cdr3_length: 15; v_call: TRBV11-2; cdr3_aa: CASSGLADAYNEQFF
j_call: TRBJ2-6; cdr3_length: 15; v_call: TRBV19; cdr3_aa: CASKTEISGANVLTF
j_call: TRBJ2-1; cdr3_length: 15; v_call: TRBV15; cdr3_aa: CATSREQGAYNEQFF
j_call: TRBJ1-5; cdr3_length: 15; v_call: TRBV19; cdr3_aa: CASSIPGTSNQPQHF
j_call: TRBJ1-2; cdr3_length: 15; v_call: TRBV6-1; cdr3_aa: CASLPDSLANYGYTF
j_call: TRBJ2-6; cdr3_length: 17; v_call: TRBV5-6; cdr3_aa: CASSLEQGGTGANVLTF